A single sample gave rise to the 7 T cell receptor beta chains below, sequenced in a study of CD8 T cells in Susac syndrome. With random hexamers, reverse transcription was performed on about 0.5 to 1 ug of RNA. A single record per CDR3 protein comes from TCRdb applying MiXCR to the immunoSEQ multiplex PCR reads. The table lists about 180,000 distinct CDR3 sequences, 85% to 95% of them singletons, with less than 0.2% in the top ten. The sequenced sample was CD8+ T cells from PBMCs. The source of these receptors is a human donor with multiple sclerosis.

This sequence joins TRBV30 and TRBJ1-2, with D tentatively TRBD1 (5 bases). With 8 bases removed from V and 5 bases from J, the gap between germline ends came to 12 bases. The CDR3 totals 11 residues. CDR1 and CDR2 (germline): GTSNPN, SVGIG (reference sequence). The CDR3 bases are TGTGCCCTGACCGGGGCATATGGCTACACCTTC. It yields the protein CALTGAYGYTF.

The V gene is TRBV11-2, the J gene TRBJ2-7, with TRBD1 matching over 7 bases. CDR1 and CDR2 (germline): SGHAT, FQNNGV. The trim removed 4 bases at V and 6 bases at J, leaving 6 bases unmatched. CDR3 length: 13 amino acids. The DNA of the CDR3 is TGTGCCAGCAGCTCGGGACAGCCGCTCGAGCAGTACTTC. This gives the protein CASSSGQPLEQYF.

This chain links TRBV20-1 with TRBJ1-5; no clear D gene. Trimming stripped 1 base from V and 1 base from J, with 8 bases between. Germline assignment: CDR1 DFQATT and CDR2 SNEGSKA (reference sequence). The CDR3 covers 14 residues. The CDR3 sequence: CSARVGGSNQPQHF. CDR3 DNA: TGCAGTGCTAGAGTGGGAGGGAGCAATCAGCCCCAGCATTTT.

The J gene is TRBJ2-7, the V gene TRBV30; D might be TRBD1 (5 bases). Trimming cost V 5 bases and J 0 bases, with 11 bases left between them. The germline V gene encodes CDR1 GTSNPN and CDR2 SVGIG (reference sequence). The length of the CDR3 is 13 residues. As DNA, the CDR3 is TGTGCCTGGGAGCGACAGACCTCCTACGAGCAGTACTTC. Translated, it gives CAWERQTSYEQYF.

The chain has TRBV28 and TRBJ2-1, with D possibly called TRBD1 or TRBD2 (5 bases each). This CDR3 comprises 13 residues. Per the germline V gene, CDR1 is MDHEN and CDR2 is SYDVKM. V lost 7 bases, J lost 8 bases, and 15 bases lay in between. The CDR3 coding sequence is TGTGCCAGCATCGACGGGACCGTTCATGAGCAGTTCTTC. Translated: CASIDGTVHEQFF.

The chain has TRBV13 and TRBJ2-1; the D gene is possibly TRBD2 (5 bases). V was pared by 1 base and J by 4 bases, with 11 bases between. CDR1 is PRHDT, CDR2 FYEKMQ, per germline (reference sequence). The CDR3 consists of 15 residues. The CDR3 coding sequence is TGTGCCAGCAGCTTAGCGGGAACGGGGTACAATGAGCAGTTCTTC. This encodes CASSLAGTGYNEQFF.

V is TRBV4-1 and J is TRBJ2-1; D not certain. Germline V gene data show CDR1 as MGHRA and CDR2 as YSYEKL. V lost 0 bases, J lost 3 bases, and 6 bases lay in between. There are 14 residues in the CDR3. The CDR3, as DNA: TGCGCCAGCAGCCAAGATCCGAACTACAATGAGCAGTTCTTC. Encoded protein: CASSQDPNYNEQFF.